This TCR beta chain emerged from a study of regulatory T cells in long-lasting Graves disease. Construction of TCR beta libraries relied on iRepertoire HTBI primers and on Arm-PCR targeting CDR3 regions. TCRdb reprocessed the multiplex PCR reads with MiXCR, giving one entry per CDR3 protein. The sample has 540,000 or so distinct CDR3 sequences; approximately 13% are singletons. This clonotype occurred many times. Sample time point: newly diagnosed GD, antithyroid drugs for less than 3 months. Extracted PBMC RNA gave rise to the TCR library. V lost 4 bases and J lost 2, with 10 bases in between. The CDR3 has 13 amino acids. Germline lookup yields CDR1 SQVTM and CDR2 ANQGSEA. These same records also appear under a second study, on T cells in Graves' hyperthyroidism and ophthalmopathy.

The gene calls are TRBV29-1 and TRBJ2-3, with D perhaps assigned TRBD1 or TRBD2 (5 bases each). This TCR came from a man aged 25 to 45 with Graves disease. Sequences were derived from peripheral blood mononuclear cells (PBMCs), sampled at new diagnosis, from a patient treated with antithyroid drugs. The CDR3 sequence is CSVAGRHTDTQYF. DNA for the CDR3: TGCAGCGTTGCGGGACGGCACACAGATACGCAGTATTTT.